The next 18 T cell receptor beta chains were all read from a single sample in a study of blood T cell repertoires in COVID-19. Some clones are missing from TCRdb's copy, which holds only in-frame ones; the method was immunoSEQ multiplex PCR. Of fewer than 120,000 clones in the sample, 76% are singletons; the top ten hold about 3.7%. The sequenced material came from peripheral blood. These TCRs come from a woman older than 75 with acute or convalescent COVID-19.

The chain has TRBV6-1 and TRBJ1-2; D is perhaps TRBD1 (5 bases). The germline V gene encodes CDR1 MNHNS and CDR2 SASEGT. Trimming stripped 2 bases from V and 3 bases from J, with 10 bases between. CDR3 length: 14 residues. CDR3 in amino acids: CASSEQGRDYGYTF. DNA of the CDR3: TGTGCCAGCAGTGAACAGGGTAGAGACTATGGCTACACCTTC.

As concerns this clone: Other DNA sequences within the sample encode an identical CDR3. The CDR3 region has the DNA TGCGCCAGCAGCTATAGTGGGAGCTACGAGCAGTACTTC. Translation: CASSYSGSYEQYF. The chain employs TRBV5-1 and TRBJ2-7, with D maybe TRBD2 (5 bases). CDR3 length: 13 residues. V was pared by 3 bases and J by 3 bases, with 10 bases between. CDR1 is SGHRS, CDR2 YFSETQ, per germline.

The J gene is TRBJ2-5, the V gene TRBV27; D is uncertain. Trimming shortened V by 5 bases and J by 3 bases, and 22 bases separated the two germline ends. Germline CDR1 and CDR2: MNHEY and SMNVEV (reference sequence). This CDR3 spans 17 amino acids. The CDR3 region is CASSVLTGDPRKETQYF. Here the CDR3 DNA reads TGTGCCAGCAGTGTTCTTACCGGAGACCCGAGAAAAGAGACCCAGTACTTC.

CDR3 protein: CSASVQGAPGYTF. Here the CDR3 DNA reads TGCAGTGCTAGTGTCCAGGGGGCGCCTGGCTACACCTTC. This sequence joins TRBV20-1 and TRBJ1-2; 8 bases map to TRBD1. The CDR3 is made up of 13 amino acids. The V gene's germline CDR1 is DFQATT and CDR2 SNEGSKA (reference sequence). V gave up 3 bases and J gave up 7 bases; unmatched junction bases: 7.

The genes are TRBV6-2 or TRBV6-3 and TRBJ2-5; 7 positions match TRBD1. V trimming: 6 bases; J trimming: 1 base; junction bases outside the gene matches: 8. The CDR3 contains 15 residues. Germline assignment: CDR1 MNHEY and CDR2 SVGEGT. CDR3 sequence (DNA): TGTGCCAGCAGCCACGCCGGGACAGTCCAAGAGACCCAGTACTTC. Protein product: CASSHAGTVQETQYF.

The chain joins TRBV5-1 to TRBJ2-7; TRBD2 matches at 10 bases. The V segment lost 4 bases and the J segment 6 bases; nucleotides outside the gene matches: 10. Germline-derived CDR1 and CDR2 are SGHRS and YFSETQ. The CDR3 is 15 amino acids. The chain's CDR3 is CASSPTSGFLSEQYF. In nucleotides, the CDR3 is TGCGCCAGCAGCCCGACTAGCGGGTTCCTATCCGAGCAGTACTTC.

This clone has a single count. This chain connects TRBV3-1 (or the pseudogene TRBV3-2) to TRBJ2-3; perhaps TRBD2 as D (6 bases). V lost 1 base to trimming and J lost 0 bases, with 8 bases between them. Germline V lookup: CDR1 LGHDT, CDR2 YNNKEL (reference sequence). This CDR3 region has 15 residues. DNA of the CDR3: TGTGCCAGCAGCCAAGGACTAGTCAGCACAGATACGCAGTATTTT. It codes for CASSQGLVSTDTQYF.

The chain is built from TRBV25-1 and TRBJ2-1; 7 bases line up with TRBD2. Germline V lookup: CDR1 MGHDK, CDR2 SYGVNS. J lost 13 bases, V lost 5 bases, and 17 bases had no gene match. The CDR3 totals 15 residues. CDR3 nucleotide sequence: TGTGCCAGCAGTCGGGACTACCCCTCGATTAGTCCCCAGTTCTTC. It encodes CASSRDYPSISPQFF.

The gene calls are TRBV25-1 and TRBJ1-2; no clear D gene. V was cut by 1 base and J by 7 bases, with 10 bases left in between. This CDR3 has 13 amino acids. Germline CDR1 reads MGHDK; CDR2 reads SYGVNS. CDR3 coding DNA: TGTGCCAGCAGTGAATTAGGGCGGGGTGGCTACACCTTC. Protein sequence: CASSELGRGGYTF.

J is TRBJ2-3 and V is TRBV5-1; 9 bases align to TRBD2. The CDR3 runs to 16 residues. Germline values: CDR1 SGHRS, CDR2 YFSETQ. The junction had 13 bases not matched to a gene; V was cut back by 6 bases and J by 5 bases. The CDR3 DNA sequence: TGCGCCAGCACCCTTGGGGCTAGCGGGACCGGAGATACGCAGTATTTT. Encoded protein: CASTLGASGTGDTQYF.

This chain links TRBV10-3 with TRBJ2-5; D not resolved. Between the trimmed V and J ends, which lost 6 bases and 3 bases, there was a span of 11 bases. Germline V gives CDR1 ENHRY, CDR2 SYGVKD. The CDR3 length is 13 residues. Here the CDR3 reads CAISVGEEETQYF. The CDR3, as DNA: TGTGCCATCAGCGTTGGCGAGGAAGAGACCCAGTACTTC.

This clone was seen only a few times. The chain carries TRBV2 and TRBJ1-2; no clear D gene. Trimming took off 4 bases at V and 8 bases at J, with 14 bases between the two ends. The length of the CDR3 is 13 residues. CDR1 is SNHLY and CDR2 is FYNNEI in the germline V gene. CDR3 bases: TGTGCCAGCAGTGGGGAGTGGCGGAGCGGCTACACCTTC. It specifies CASSGEWRSGYTF.

The J gene is TRBJ1-4, the V gene TRBV28, with TRBD1 as a possible D gene (5 bases). The CDR3 runs 15 residues. Germline loops: CDR1 MDHEN, CDR2 SYDVKM. V was trimmed by 5 bases and J by 8 bases, leaving 18 bases between them. The CDR3 DNA follows: TGTGCCAGCAGTCGACGACAGCATACACTCGAAAAACTGTTTTTT. It specifies CASSRRQHTLEKLFF.

This chain uses TRBV2 with TRBJ2-5; D is possibly TRBD1 (6 bases). The CDR3 loop spans 13 amino acids. V lost 5 bases and J lost 3, with 10 bases in between. CDR1 and CDR2 (germline): SNHLY, FYNNEI. The CDR3 DNA follows: TGTGCCAGCAGTCCAGGACAGAAAGAGACCCAGTACTTC. It yields the protein CASSPGQKETQYF.

This rearrangement joins TRBV11-3 to TRBJ2-2, with TRBD1 matching 9 bases. This CDR3 comprises 15 residues. The trim removed 5 bases at V and 5 bases at J, leaving 6 bases unmatched. Germline CDR1 is SGHNT and CDR2 is YENEEA. CDR3 in DNA: TGTGCCAGCAGCATGGGACAGGGCTGGACCGGGGAGCTGTTTTTT. Its translation: CASSMGQGWTGELFF.

J is TRBJ2-3 and V is TRBV19; D may be TRBD1 (6 bases). The CDR3 length is 13 residues. The germline gives CDR1 LNHDA, CDR2 SQIVND (reference sequence). Trimming took 4 bases from V and 8 from J, leaving 13 bases between them. The CDR3 coding sequence is TGTGCCAGTAGTACCTTGGACAGCGGTACGCAGTATTTT. Translating gives CASSTLDSGTQYF.

The rearrangement uses TRBV5-4 and TRBJ1-2, with D unclear. The V end was cut by 4 bases, the J end by 4 bases, with 11 bases between. The germline V gene encodes CDR1 SGHNT and CDR2 YYREEE (reference sequence). The CDR3 has 13 amino acids. The CDR3 sequence is CASSPGSLYGYTF. CDR3 nucleotide sequence: TGTGCCAGCAGCCCTGGGAGCCTCTATGGCTACACCTTC.

Here the CDR3 reads CASSEARGENEKLFF. For the CDR3, the DNA is TGTGCCAGCAGTGAAGCGCGGGGGGAGAATGAAAAACTGTTTTTT. This chain links TRBV2 with TRBJ1-4; D is perhaps TRBD1 (5 bases). Trimming took 0 bases from V and 5 from J, leaving 10 bases between them. The germline gives CDR1 SNHLY, CDR2 FYNNEI. The CDR3 spans 15 residues. The whole variable domain, filled in from reference TRBV2 and TRBJ1-4, reads EPEVTQTPSHQVTQMGQEVILRCVPISNHLYFYWYRQILGQKVEFLVSFYNNEISEKSEIFDDQFSVERPDGSNFTLKIRSTKLEDSAMYFCASSEARGENEKLFFGSGTQLSVL.